One sample yielded the 10 T cell receptor beta chains listed below, sequenced in a study of blood T cells in healthy people across ages. Together with a sample-barcoded 5' primer, a J-beta primer mix was included in a second PCR lasting about 6 to 12 cycles. TCRdb re-derived calls from the 5' RACE reads in MiXCR, one entry per CDR3 protein. The repertoire consists of roughly 2 million distinct CDR3 sequences, with 49% occurring once and the leading ten covering around 2.1%. Sequencing was performed on blood. These receptors were taken from a woman in her thirties or forties in good health.

The chain combines TRBV6-6 with TRBJ1-2; D perhaps matches TRBD1 (6 bases). Trimming removed 4 bases from V and 4 bases from J, with 13 bases in between. Germline CDR1 and CDR2: MNHNY and SVGAGI (reference sequence). The CDR3 is 14 amino acids. Written as DNA, the CDR3 is TGTGCCAGCAGTTCGACGGACAGAACCTATGGCTACACCTTC. It is translated as CASSSTDRTYGYTF.

The chain recombines TRBV29-1 with TRBJ1-4; D is ambiguous. V lost 4 bases, J lost 5 bases, and 5 bases lay in between. The CDR3 loop spans 11 amino acids. Germline CDR1 is SQVTM and CDR2 is ANQGSEA. Here the CDR3 DNA reads TGCAGCGTTGCAAAAAATGAAAAACTGTTTTTT. It encodes CSVAKNEKLFF. Full variable domain (missing parts from reference TRBV29-1 and TRBJ1-4): SAVISQKPSRDICQRGTSLTIQCQVDSQVTMMFWYRQQPGQSLTLIATANQGSEATYESGFVIDKFPISRPNLTFSTLTVSNMSPEDSSIYLCSVAKNEKLFFGSGTQLSVL.

This clonotype was recorded a few times. The gene calls are TRBV5-1 and TRBJ1-2, with 7 bases identical to TRBD1. V lost 5 bases, J lost 4 bases, and 8 bases stayed unmatched. Germline V gives CDR1 SGHRS, CDR2 YFSETQ. This CDR3 has 14 amino acids. The CDR3 DNA follows: TGCGCCAGCAGACAACCGGGACAGACCTATGGCTACACCTTC. It codes for CASRQPGQTYGYTF.

This chain links TRBV20-1 with TRBJ2-1, with 7 bases identical to TRBD2. The last part of the DNA fits TRBJ2-7 better; the J call may be wrong. Germline V gene sequence: CDR1 DFQATT, CDR2 SNEGSKA (reference sequence). This CDR3 is 15 amino acids long. Here the CDR3 DNA reads TGCAGTGCTAGTCAGCGGGGCGCAACCTACAATGAGCAGTACTTC. It specifies CSASQRGATYNEQYF.

The chain is built from TRBV6-1 and TRBJ2-1, with TRBD1 identical over 7 bases. The DNA end lines up better with TRBJ2-7; the J call may be wrong. This CDR3 has 13 amino acids. CDR1 is MNHNS, CDR2 SASEGT, per germline. CDR3 bases: TGTGCCAGCAGTGAAAAGGGGGCGACCGAGCAGTACTTC. Protein: CASSEKGATEQYF.

The rearrangement uses TRBV5-1 and TRBJ2-3; D is unclear. The germline V gene has CDR1 SGHRS and CDR2 YFSETQ. The CDR3 totals 14 residues. V lost 3 bases, J lost 6 bases, and 14 bases lay in between. The CDR3 loop is CASSWGLEKDTQYF. CDR3 in DNA: TGCGCCAGCAGCTGGGGATTGGAAAAGGATACGCAGTATTTT.

The chain recombines TRBV6-5 with TRBJ2-1; the match to TRBD2 covers 8 bases. CDR1 MNHEY and CDR2 SVGAGI come from the germline V gene. The V gene end was trimmed by 1 base and the J gene end by 6 bases; junction bases not matched to a gene: 5. The CDR3 is 15 amino acids. CDR3 sequence reads: CASSYYLAGPNEQFF. The CDR3 DNA reads TGTGCCAGCAGTTACTACCTAGCGGGCCCCAATGAGCAGTTCTTC.

The rearrangement uses TRBV2 and TRBJ2-3; TRBD2 matches 10 bases. J lost 1 base, V lost 3 bases, and 4 bases had no gene match. Germline CDR1 SNHLY, CDR2 FYNNEI. The CDR3 is 16 residues long. The CDR3 bases are TGTGCCAGCAGTGAGAGCGGGGGGGCCGGCACAGATACGCAGTATTTT. Its translation is CASSESGGAGTDTQYF.

The chain is built from TRBV4-2 and TRBJ2-7; 11 nucleotides match TRBD2. The end of the DNA fits TRBJ2-5 better, so the J call may be wrong. The CDR3 extends over 17 amino acids. Germline V gene data show CDR1 as LGHNA and CDR2 as YNFKEQ. The CDR3 region has the DNA TGTGCCAGCAGCCAAGTGGGAACTAGCGGGGGTAAAGAGACCCAGTACTTC. This gives the protein CASSQVGTSGGKETQYF.

CDR3 sequence: CASSQDGLAGGRETQYF. For the CDR3, the DNA is TGTGCCAGCAGCCAAGATGGACTAGCGGGGGGCAGAGAGACCCAGTACTTC. The V and J genes are TRBV4-2 and TRBJ2-5; 14 bases align to TRBD2. The CDR3 runs 17 residues. V dropped 0 bases and J dropped 4; count of bases not matched to a gene: 4. The germline V gene has CDR1 LGHNA and CDR2 YNFKEQ.